The 3 T cell receptor beta chains reported below all come from one sample, sequenced in a study of T cells in Graves' hyperthyroidism and ophthalmopathy. The CDR3 regions of TCR beta were amplified from RNA transcripts. In the first-round RT-PCR of the TCR CDR3, the HTBI primer set was used. TCRdb recomputed calls from the multiplex PCR reads with MiXCR, one row per CDR3 protein. The repertoire holds 550,000 to 600,000 distinct CDR3 sequences, about 43% seen once, with roughly 20% in the top ten. The sequenced sample consisted of peripheral blood or thyroid tissue (not recorded which). These receptors were obtained from an adult woman with Graves' disease, either hyperthyroidism or ophthalmopathy (not recorded which).

The gene calls are TRBV7-3 and TRBJ1-3; 7 nucleotides align to TRBD1. Germline V gives CDR1 SGHTA, CDR2 FQGTGA. The CDR3 covers 14 residues. V lost 5 bases and J lost 2; bases outside the gene matches: 3. The CDR3 coding sequence is TGTGCCAGCAGCCACGGACAGGCTGGAAACACCATATATTTT. Amino acid sequence: CASSHGQAGNTIYF.

This chain uses TRBV12-3 or TRBV12-4 with TRBJ1-1, with D tentatively TRBD1 (5 bases). The CDR3 has 10 amino acids. Trimming shortened V by 6 bases and J by 11 bases, and 10 bases separated the two germline ends. CDR3 DNA: TGTGCCAGCAGGGGTGAGGGGGCTTTCTTT. As protein: CASRGEGAFF.

The gene calls are TRBV4-1 and TRBJ2-5; no clear D gene. Germline V gene data show CDR1 as MGHRA and CDR2 as YSYEKL. This CDR3 is 15 amino acids long. Trimming took 3 bases from V and 4 from J, leaving 15 bases between them. The CDR3 DNA sequence: TGCGCCAGCAGCCACTTGGGTGTGCGAGTAGAGACCCAGTACTTC. This sequence encodes CASSHLGVRVETQYF.